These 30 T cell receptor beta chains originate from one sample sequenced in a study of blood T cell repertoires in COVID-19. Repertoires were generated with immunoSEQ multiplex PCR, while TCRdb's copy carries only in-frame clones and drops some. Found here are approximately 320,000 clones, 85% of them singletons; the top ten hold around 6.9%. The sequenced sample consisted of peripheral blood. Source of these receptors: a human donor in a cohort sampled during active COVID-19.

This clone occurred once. For the CDR3, the DNA is TGTGCCAGCAGCTCGACAGGGGAGGACTACGAGCAGTACTTC. It specifies CASSSTGEDYEQYF. The V gene is TRBV3-1 (or the pseudogene TRBV3-2), the J gene TRBJ2-7, with TRBD1 matching 8 bases. This CDR3 has 14 residues. CDR1 and CDR2 (germline): LGHDT, YNNKEL (reference sequence). With 5 bases clipped from V and 3 bases from J, the junction kept 6 bases outside the gene matches.

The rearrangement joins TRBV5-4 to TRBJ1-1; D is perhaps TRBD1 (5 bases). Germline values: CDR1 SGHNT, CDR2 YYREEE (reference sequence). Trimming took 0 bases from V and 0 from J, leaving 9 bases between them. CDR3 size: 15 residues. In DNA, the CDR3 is TGTGCCAGCAGCTTGGAAGGGGTCATGAACACTGAAGCTTTCTTT. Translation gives CASSLEGVMNTEAFF.

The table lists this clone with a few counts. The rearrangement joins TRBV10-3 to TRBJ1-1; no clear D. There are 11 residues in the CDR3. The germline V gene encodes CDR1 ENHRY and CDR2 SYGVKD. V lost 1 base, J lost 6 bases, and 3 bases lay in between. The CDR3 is CAISEFAEAFF. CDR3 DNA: TGTGCCATCAGTGAGTTCGCTGAAGCTTTCTTT.

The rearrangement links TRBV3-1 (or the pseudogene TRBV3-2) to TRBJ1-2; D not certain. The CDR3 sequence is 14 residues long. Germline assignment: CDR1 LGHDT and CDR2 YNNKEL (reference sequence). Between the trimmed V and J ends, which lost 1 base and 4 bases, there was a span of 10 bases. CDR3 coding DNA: TGTGCCAGCAGCCAAGCCGGGGTGGCCTATGGCTACACCTTC. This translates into CASSQAGVAYGYTF.

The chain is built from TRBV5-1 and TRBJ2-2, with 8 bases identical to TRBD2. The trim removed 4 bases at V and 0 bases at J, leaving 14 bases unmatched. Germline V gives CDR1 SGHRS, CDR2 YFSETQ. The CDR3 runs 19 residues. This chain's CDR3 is CASSLAGSGGFSNTGELFF. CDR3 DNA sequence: TGCGCCAGCAGCCTGGCCGGAAGCGGGGGATTTTCGAACACCGGGGAGCTGTTTTTT.

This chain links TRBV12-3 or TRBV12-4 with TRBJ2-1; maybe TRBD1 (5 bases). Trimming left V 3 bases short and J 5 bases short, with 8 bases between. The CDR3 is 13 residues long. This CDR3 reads CASSLTANNEQFF. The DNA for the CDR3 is TGTGCCAGCAGTTTGACAGCAAACAATGAGCAGTTCTTC.

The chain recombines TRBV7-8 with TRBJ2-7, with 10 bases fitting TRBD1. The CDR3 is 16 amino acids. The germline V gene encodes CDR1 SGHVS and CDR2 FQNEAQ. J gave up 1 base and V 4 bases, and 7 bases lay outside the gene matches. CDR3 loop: CASSSSGTGVSYEQYF. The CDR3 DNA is TGTGCCAGCAGCTCCTCCGGGACAGGGGTATCCTACGAGCAGTACTTC.

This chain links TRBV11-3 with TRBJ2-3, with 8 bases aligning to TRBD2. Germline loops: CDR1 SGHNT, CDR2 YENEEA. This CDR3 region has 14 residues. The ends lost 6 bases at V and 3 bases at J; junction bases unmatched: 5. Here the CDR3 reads CASSRGGRTDTQYF. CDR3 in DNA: TGTGCCAGCAGTCGGGGGGGCAGAACAGATACGCAGTATTTT.

CDR3 amino acids: CASSPQGYGYTF. As DNA, the CDR3 is TGTGCCAGCAGCCCGCAGGGGTATGGCTACACCTTC. The V and J genes are TRBV7-9 and TRBJ1-2; TRBD1 might be the D (6 bases). CDR1 and CDR2 from the germline V gene are SEHNR and FQNEAQ (reference sequence). Trimming left V 5 bases short and J 5 bases short, with 9 bases between. This CDR3 contains 12 residues.

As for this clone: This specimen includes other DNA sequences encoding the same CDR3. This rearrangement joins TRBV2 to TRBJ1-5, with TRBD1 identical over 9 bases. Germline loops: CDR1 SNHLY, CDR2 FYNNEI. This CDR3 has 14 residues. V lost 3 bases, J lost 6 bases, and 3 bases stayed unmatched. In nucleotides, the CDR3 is TGTGCCAGCAGTGACACAGGGGGCCGTCAGCCCCAGCATTTT. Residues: CASSDTGGRQPQHF.

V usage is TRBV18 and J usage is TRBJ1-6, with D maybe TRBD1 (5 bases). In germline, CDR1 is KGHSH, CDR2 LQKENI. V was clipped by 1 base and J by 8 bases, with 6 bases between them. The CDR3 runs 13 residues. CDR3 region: CASSPRRDSPLHF. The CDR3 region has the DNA TGTGCCAGCTCACCACGCAGGGATTCACCCCTCCACTTT.

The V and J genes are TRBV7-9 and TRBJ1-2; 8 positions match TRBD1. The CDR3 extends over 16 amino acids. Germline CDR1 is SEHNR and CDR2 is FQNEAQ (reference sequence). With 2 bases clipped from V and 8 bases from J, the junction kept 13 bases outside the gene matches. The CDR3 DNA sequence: TGTGCCAGCAGCTTAAGCGGGAATGACAGGGGAAAGGGCTACACCTTC. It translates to CASSLSGNDRGKGYTF.

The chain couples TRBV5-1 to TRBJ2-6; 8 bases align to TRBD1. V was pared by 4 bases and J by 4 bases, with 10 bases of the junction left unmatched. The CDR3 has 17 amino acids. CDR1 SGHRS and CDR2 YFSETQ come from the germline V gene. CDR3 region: CASSPQGALRGANVLTF. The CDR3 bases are TGCGCCAGCAGCCCCCAGGGGGCTCTTCGGGGGGCCAACGTCCTGACTTTC.

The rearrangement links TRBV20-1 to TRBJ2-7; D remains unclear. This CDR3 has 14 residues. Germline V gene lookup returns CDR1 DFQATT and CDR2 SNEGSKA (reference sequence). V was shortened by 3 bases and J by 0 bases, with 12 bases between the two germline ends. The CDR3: CSASTVRRSYEQYF. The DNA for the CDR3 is TGCAGTGCTAGTACGGTCAGGCGCTCCTACGAGCAGTACTTC.

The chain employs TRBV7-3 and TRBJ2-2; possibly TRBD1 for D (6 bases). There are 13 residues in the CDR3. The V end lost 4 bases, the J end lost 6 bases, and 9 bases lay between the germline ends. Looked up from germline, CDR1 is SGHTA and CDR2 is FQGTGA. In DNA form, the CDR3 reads TGTGCCAGCAGCTCATACAGGGCCGGGGAGCTGTTTTTT. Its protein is CASSSYRAGELFF.

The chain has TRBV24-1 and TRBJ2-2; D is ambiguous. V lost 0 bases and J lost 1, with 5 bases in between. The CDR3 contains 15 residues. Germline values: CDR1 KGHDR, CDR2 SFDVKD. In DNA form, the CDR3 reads TGTGCCACCAGTGATTTGGCCAGGAACACCGGGGAGCTGTTTTTT. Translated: CATSDLARNTGELFF.

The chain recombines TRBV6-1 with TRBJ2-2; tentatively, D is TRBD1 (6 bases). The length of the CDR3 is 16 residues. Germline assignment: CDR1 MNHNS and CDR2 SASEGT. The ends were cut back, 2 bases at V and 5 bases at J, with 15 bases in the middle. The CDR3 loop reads CASSEKGQKITGELFF. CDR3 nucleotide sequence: TGTGCCAGCAGTGAAAAAGGACAGAAAATAACCGGGGAGCTGTTTTTT.

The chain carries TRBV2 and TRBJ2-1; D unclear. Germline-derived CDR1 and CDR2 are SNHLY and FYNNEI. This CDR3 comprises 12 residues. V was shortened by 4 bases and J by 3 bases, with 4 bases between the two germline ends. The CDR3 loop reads CASSVRYNEQFF. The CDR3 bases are TGTGCCAGCAGTGTCCGCTACAATGAGCAGTTCTTC.

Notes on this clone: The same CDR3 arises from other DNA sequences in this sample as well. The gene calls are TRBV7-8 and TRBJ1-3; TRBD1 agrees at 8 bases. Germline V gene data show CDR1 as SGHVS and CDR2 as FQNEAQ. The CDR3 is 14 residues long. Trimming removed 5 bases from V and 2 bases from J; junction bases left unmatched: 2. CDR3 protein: CASSRTGTGNTIYF. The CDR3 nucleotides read TGTGCCAGCAGCAGGACAGGGACTGGAAACACCATATATTTT.

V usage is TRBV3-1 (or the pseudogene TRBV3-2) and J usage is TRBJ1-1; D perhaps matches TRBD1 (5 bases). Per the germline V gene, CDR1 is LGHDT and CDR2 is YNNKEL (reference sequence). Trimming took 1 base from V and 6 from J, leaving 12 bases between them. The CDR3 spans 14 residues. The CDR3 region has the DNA TGTGCCAGCAGCCAAGTCCTGGGGCAGTCTGAAGCTTTCTTT. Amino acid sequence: CASSQVLGQSEAFF.

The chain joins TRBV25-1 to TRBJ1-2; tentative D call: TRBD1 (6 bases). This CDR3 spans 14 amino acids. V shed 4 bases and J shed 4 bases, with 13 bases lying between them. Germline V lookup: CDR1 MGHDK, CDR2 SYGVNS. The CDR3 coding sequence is TGTGCCAGCAGTGTGGGTCAGGGGTCCTATGGCTACACCTTC. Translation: CASSVGQGSYGYTF.

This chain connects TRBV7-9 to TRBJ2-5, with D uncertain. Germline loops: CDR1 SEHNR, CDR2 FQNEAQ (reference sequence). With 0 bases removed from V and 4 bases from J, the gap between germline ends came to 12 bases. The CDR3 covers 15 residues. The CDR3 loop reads CASSLAASNLETQYF. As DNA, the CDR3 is TGTGCCAGCAGCTTAGCGGCTAGTAACCTAGAGACCCAGTACTTC.

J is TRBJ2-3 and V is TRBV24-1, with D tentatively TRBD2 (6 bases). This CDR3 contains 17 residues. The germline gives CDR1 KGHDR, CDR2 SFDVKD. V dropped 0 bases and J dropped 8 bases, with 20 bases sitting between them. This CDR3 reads CATSDLGRMEGSRTQYF. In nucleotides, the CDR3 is TGTGCCACCAGTGATTTGGGCAGGATGGAGGGTTCCCGTACGCAGTATTTT.

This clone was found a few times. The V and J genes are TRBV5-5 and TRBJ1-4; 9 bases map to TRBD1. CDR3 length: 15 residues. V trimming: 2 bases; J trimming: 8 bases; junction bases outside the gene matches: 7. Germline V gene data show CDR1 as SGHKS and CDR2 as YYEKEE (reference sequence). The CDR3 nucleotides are TGTGCCAGCAGCTTCCGGGACAGGGAGGACGAAAAACTGTTTTTT. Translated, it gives CASSFRDREDEKLFF.

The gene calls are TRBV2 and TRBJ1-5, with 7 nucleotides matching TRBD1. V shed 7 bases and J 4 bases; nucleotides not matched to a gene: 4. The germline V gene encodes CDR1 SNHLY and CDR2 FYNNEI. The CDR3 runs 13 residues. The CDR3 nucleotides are TGTGCCAGCACTACGACAGGGAATCAGCCCCAGCATTTT. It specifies CASTTTGNQPQHF.

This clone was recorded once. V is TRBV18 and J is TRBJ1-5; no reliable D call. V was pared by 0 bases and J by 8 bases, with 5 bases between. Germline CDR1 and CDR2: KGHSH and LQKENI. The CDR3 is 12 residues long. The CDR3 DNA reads TGTGCCAGCTCACCACCGGGCAAGCCCCAGCATTTT. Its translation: CASSPPGKPQHF.

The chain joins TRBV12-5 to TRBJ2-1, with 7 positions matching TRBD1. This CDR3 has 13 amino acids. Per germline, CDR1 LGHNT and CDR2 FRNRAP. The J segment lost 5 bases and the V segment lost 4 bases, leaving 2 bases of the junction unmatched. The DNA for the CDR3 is TGTGCTAGTGGTTCCACAGGGGACAATGAGCAGTTCTTC. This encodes CASGSTGDNEQFF.

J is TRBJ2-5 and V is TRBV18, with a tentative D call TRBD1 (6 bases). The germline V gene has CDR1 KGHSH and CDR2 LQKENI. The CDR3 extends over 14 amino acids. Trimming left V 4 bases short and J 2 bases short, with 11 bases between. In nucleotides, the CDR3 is TGTGCCAGCTCACTACCTGACAGGCAAGAGACCCAGTACTTC. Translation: CASSLPDRQETQYF.

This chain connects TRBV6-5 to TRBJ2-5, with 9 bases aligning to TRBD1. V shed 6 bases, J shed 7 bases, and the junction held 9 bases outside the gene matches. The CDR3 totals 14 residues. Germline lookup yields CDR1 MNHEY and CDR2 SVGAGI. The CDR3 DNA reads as TGTGCCAGCAGGGCGGACAGGGGTTTTGGGACCCAGTACTTC. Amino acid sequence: CASRADRGFGTQYF.

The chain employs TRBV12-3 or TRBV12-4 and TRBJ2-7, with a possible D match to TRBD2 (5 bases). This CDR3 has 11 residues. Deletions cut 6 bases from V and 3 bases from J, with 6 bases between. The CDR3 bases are TGTGCCAGCAGCGGGGTCTACGAGCAGTACTTC. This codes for CASSGVYEQYF.